This passage covers 13 T cell receptor beta chains from one sample sequenced in a study of cytomegalovirus exposure and HLA in healthy donors. PCR amplification relied on 60 Vbeta primers (plus 13 Jbeta primers). Here immunoSEQ multiplex PCR was the method, and the copy in TCRdb shows in-frame clones only, minus some. The table has 150,000 to 200,000 clones, 76% seen once. The sample consisted of PBMCs. These receptors were obtained from a male donor in good health and CMV-seronegative.

The chain combines TRBV12-5 with TRBJ2-1, with 14 bases matching TRBD2. Germline V gene data show CDR1 as LGHNT and CDR2 as FRNRAP. The junction had 9 bases not matched to a gene; V was cut back by 2 bases and J by 0 bases. This CDR3 region has 20 residues. CDR3: CASGLPSGLAGGPSYNEQFF. CDR3 bases: TGTGCTAGTGGTTTGCCCTCTGGACTAGCGGGAGGCCCCTCCTACAATGAGCAGTTCTTC.

The chain couples TRBV7-3 to TRBJ1-1; 8 nucleotides agree with TRBD1. V shed 4 bases and J 1 base; nucleotides not matched to a gene: 5. The CDR3 has 15 amino acids. CDR1 and CDR2 (germline): SGHTA, FQGTGA. The CDR3, as DNA: TGTGCCAGCAGCTCTGGACAGGGAGAGAACACTGAAGCTTTCTTT. Translation gives CASSSGQGENTEAFF.

The CDR3 protein is CASSQSSGGASEQFF. The CDR3, as DNA: TGTGCCAGCAGCCAATCTAGCGGGGGGGCCAGTGAGCAGTTCTTC. This chain connects TRBV7-2 to TRBJ2-1; 12 bases map to TRBD2. The V and J ends lost 5 bases and 9 bases, in that order; junction bases with no gene match: 8. Germline loops: CDR1 SGHTA, CDR2 FQGNSA. The CDR3 has 15 residues.

The chain is built from TRBV5-1 and TRBJ2-1, with 15 bases fitting TRBD2. CDR3 size: 18 residues. V shed 3 bases and J 0 bases; nucleotides not matched to a gene: 4. CDR1 is SGHRS, CDR2 YFSETQ, per germline. The CDR3, as DNA: TGCGCCAGCAGCTATCCGGGACTAGCGGGGGGCTCCTACAATGAGCAGTTCTTC. Protein: CASSYPGLAGGSYNEQFF.

The J gene is TRBJ2-5, the V gene TRBV14; possibly TRBD2 for D (5 bases). CDR1 and CDR2 from the germline V gene are SGHDN and FVKESK. The CDR3 loop spans 12 amino acids. The V gene lost 1 base and the J gene lost 5 bases, with 5 bases spanning the gap. The chain's CDR3 is CASSQGGETQYF. Written as DNA, the CDR3 is TGTGCCAGCAGCCAAGGAGGGGAGACCCAGTACTTC. The whole variable domain, remainder taken from reference TRBV14 and TRBJ2-5, is EAGVTQFPSHSVIEKGQTVTLRCDPISGHDNLYWYRRVMGKEIKFLLHFVKESKQDESGMPNNRFLAERTGGTYSTLKVQPAELEDSGVYFCASSQGGETQYFGPGTRLLVL.

The chain links TRBV21-1 to TRBJ1-2; the listed D gene, TRBD1, was not tested against the DNA. TRBV21-1 is marked as a pseudogene. The CDR3 has 16 residues. CDR3 nucleotide sequence: TGTGCCAGCAGCAAAGCACCAGGAGGGACAGAAGATGGCTACACCTTC. It is translated as CASSKAPGGTEDGYTF.

The chain carries TRBV27 and TRBJ1-2; D is ambiguous. CDR3 length equals 14 residues. Deletions cut 5 bases from V and 5 bases from J, with 15 bases between. Germline V CDR1 and CDR2: MNHEY, SMNVEV (reference sequence). The CDR3 spells CASSPYDTAYGYTF. CDR3 coding DNA: TGTGCCAGCAGTCCTTATGACACGGCTTATGGCTACACCTTC.

The chain joins TRBV11-2 to TRBJ2-2; TRBD2 might be the D (6 bases). Between the trimmed V and J ends, which lost 2 bases and 4 bases, there was a span of 17 bases. This CDR3 spans 17 amino acids. The germline V gene has CDR1 SGHAT and CDR2 FQNNGV. The CDR3 spells CASSLWSIADSTGELFF. The CDR3 nucleotides read TGTGCCAGCAGCTTATGGTCAATAGCGGACTCCACCGGGGAGCTGTTTTTT.

The chain employs TRBV30 and TRBJ1-6; no firm D call. The CDR3 runs 16 residues. Germline loops: CDR1 GTSNPN, CDR2 SVGIG (reference sequence). V was trimmed by 0 bases and J by 7 bases, leaving 16 bases between them. The CDR3 DNA follows: TGTGCCTGGAGTGTACACGGGTCTCGGCACAATTCACCCCTCCACTTT. Its protein is CAWSVHGSRHNSPLHF.

The J gene is TRBJ1-1, the V gene TRBV29-1; tentative D call: TRBD1 (6 bases). Trimming shortened V by 7 bases and J by 2 bases, and 14 bases separated the two germline ends. Germline V CDR1 and CDR2: SQVTM, ANQGSEA. This CDR3 comprises 13 residues. This CDR3 reads CSARGQQNTEAFF. The CDR3 region has the DNA TGCAGCGCCCGAGGACAGCAAAACACTGAAGCTTTCTTT.

The chain has TRBV5-5 and TRBJ2-7; 7 bases agree with TRBD1. The germline V gene encodes CDR1 SGHKS and CDR2 YYEKEE (reference sequence). The CDR3 totals 16 residues. V was pared by 5 bases and J by 3 bases, with 14 bases of the junction left unmatched. Written as DNA, the CDR3 is TGTGCCAGCAGTATCCAACCCGGGACAGTGGGCTACGAGCAGTACTTC. Its protein product is CASSIQPGTVGYEQYF. The full variable domain, in which reference TRBV5-5 and TRBJ2-7 provide the parts outside the CDR3, is DAGVTQSPTHLIKTRGQQVTLRCSPISGHKSVSWYQQVLGQGPQFIFQYYEKEERGRGNFPDRFSARQFPNYSSELNVNALLLGDSALYLCASSIQPGTVGYEQYFGPGTRLTVT.

CDR3 amino acids: CASSMAYRANVLTF. The DNA of the CDR3 is TGTGCCAGCAGCATGGCATACAGGGCCAACGTCCTGACTTTC. This rearrangement joins TRBV21-1 to TRBJ2-6; the listed D gene, TRBD1, was not tested against the DNA. TRBV21-1 is marked as a pseudogene. This CDR3 is built from 14 residues.

The chain uses TRBV19 and TRBJ1-1; 9 nucleotides agree with TRBD1. V shed 5 bases, J shed 5 bases, and the junction held 15 bases outside the gene matches. Germline V lookup: CDR1 LNHDA, CDR2 SQIVND (reference sequence). The CDR3 is made up of 17 amino acids. CDR3 amino acids: CASSPTGGTKGRTEAFF. The CDR3 DNA sequence: TGTGCCAGTAGTCCCACAGGGGGCACAAAGGGTAGAACTGAAGCTTTCTTT. Full variable domain (remainder filled in from reference TRBV19 and TRBJ1-1): DGGITQSPKYLFRKEGQNVTLSCEQNLNHDAMYWYRQDPGQGLRLIYYSQIVNDFQKGDIAEGYSVSREKKESFPLTVTSAQKNPTAFYLCASSPTGGTKGRTEAFFGQGTRLTVV.